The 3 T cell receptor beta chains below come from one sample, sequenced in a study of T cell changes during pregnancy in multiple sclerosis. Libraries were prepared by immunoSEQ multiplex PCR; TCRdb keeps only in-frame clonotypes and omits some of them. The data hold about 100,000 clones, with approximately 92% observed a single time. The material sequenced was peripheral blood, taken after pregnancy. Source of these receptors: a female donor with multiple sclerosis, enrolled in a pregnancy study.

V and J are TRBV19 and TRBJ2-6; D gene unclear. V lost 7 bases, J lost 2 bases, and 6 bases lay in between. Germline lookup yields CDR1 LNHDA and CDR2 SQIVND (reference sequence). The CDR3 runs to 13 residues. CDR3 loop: CASTLAGANVLTF. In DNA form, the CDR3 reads TGTGCCAGTACCCTCGCTGGGGCCAACGTCCTGACTTTC.

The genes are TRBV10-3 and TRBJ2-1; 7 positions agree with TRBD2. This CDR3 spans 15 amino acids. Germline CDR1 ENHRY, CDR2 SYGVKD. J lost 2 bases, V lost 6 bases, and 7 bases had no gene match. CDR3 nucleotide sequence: TGTGCCATCAGCCCCCTGGCGGGGGCCTACAATGAGCAGTTCTTC. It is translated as CAISPLAGAYNEQFF.

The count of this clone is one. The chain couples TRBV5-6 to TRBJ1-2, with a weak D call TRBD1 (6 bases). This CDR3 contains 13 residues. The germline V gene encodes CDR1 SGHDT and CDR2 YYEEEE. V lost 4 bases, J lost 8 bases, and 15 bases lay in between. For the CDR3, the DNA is TGTGCCAGCAGCCCGGACAGACGCTTGGGCTACACCTTC. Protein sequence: CASSPDRRLGYTF. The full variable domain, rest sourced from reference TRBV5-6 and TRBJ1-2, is DAGVTQSPTHLIKTRGQQVTLRCSPKSGHDTVSWYQQALGQGPQFIFQYYEEEERQRGNFPDRFSGHQFPNYSSELNVNALLLGDSALYLCASSPDRRLGYTFGSGTRLTVV.